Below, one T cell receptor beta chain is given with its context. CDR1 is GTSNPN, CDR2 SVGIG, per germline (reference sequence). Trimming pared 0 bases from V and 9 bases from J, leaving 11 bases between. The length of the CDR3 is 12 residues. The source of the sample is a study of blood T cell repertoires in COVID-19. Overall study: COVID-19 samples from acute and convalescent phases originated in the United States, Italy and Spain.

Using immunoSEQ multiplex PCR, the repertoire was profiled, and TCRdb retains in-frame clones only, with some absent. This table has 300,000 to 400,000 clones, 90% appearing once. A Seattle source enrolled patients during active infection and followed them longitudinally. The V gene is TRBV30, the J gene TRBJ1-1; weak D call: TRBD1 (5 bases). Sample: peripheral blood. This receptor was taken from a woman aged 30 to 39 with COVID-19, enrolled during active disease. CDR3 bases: TGTGCCTGGAGTGTAGGGGTAGCCAAAGCTTTCTTT. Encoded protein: CAWSVGVAKAFF.